This TCR beta chain was sequenced in a study of patients and donors after allogeneic stem cell transplantation. This clonotype was counted only a few times. A single record per CDR3 protein comes from TCRdb applying MiXCR to the RT-PCR reads. The sample lists 150,000 to 200,000 distinct CDR3 sequences, more than 20% occurring once. The TCR originated in a human donor who was either an allogeneic HSCT recipient or a stem cell or donor lymphocyte infusion donor (not recorded which). It is not recorded whose cells these are; they may come from a transplant donor. Material: blood, either unsorted or a sorted T cell fraction (not recorded which).

CDR3 DNA sequence: TGCAGCGTTGAGTCAGGGAAGGCAACTAATGAAAAACTGTTTTTT. It translates to CSVESGKATNEKLFF. V is TRBV29-1 and J is TRBJ1-4; TRBD1 is a possible D gene (5 bases). From germline, CDR1 is SQVTM and CDR2 ANQGSEA. The CDR3 is 15 amino acids. Deletions cut 3 bases from V and 0 bases from J, with 11 bases between.